This T cell receptor beta chain was obtained from a study of identical twins (dated by TCRdb to 2015 to 2016). Background on the whole study: The study deep-sequenced TCR alpha and beta repertoires from monozygotic twins, unrelated adults of various ages and cord blood to test whether fetal clonotypes persist. To rule out contamination, replicate twin experiments were performed at different times with different library preparation protocols. The full study reports these points: Out-of-frame TCR alpha sequences shared between twins showed an excess of low generation-probability sequences compared with coincidental sharing between unrelated individuals. Zero-insertion analyses could be partly confounded by invariant T cells such as MAIT and iNKT, although diverse VJ usage argued against such confounding for most clonotypes. Conclusions relied on cross-sectional statistical analysis, since the same donors could not be followed over many years. In beta out-of-frame sequences, excess twin sharing was weaker, because having fewer shared sequences lowered the signal-to-noise ratio. Out-of-frame TCR alpha sharing in monozygotic twins was systematically underestimated by recombination models, whereas sharing between unrelated individuals was in agreement with the recombination models. Fewer insertions were carried by abundant cord blood beta clonotypes, a similar but weaker trend appeared in young adult naive repertoires, and no such trend appeared in memory repertoires.

Library preparation was by 5' RACE. This sample was sequenced with an Illumina HiSeq 2000. A universal primer binding site was introduced by template switching, and a unique molecular identifier was present in the final cDNA, enabling accurate counting of TCR cDNA molecules. Specific primers in the conserved constant-segment region were used to synthesize first-strand cDNA for TCR alpha and beta chains. Each cDNA library was double barcoded, with a SMART-Mk sample barcode plus Illumina barcodes, to control for contamination. Two successive PCR steps introduced TruSeq adapter sequences along with Illumina sample barcodes. The Illumina HiSeq platform was used with custom primers to sequence TCR alpha and beta cDNA libraries. As for how the authors treated the data: MiGEC was used to process raw reads and extract unique molecular identifiers, and MiXCR was used to find CDR3 positions. Recombination models were inferred per individual with the repgenHMM and IGoR tools using an EM algorithm. The tcR package in R was used for shared clonotype analysis, with sharing normalized by the product of cloneset sizes. To study raw recombination free of thymic and clonal selection effects, out-of-frame nonproductive sequences were analyzed. TCRdb reanalyzed the raw reads on its own, using fastp at Q25 for trimming and MiXCR for clone calling, and kept in-frame beta chains. When rows share a CDR3 protein, they turn into one entry using the most common DNA and genes. TCRdb, rather than the study authors, made the V and J calls. In this sample the table shows fewer than 550,000 distinct CDR3 sequences, 12% to 15% of which occur a single time. Jointly, the top ten make up about 0.47% of the sample.

The CDR3 numbers 16 residues from cysteine through phenylalanine. Of all the DNA, just the CDR3 is kept, 48 bases in frame from base 1. V trim: 6 bases; J trim: 4 bases; unmatched bases: 10. According to the germline V gene, CDR1 reads MNHNS and CDR2 reads SASEGT. This clonotype was recorded a few times. The antigen this receptor binds is unknown. No base quality information exists; no much larger clone differs at one position. Every donor was a healthy Caucasian. Three pairs of female monozygotic twins, all aged about 18 to 30 years, were included in the twin cohort. CD4+ and CD8+ T cell populations were isolated with positive isolation kits from Invitrogen. The same data also contributed to another study, on yellow fever vaccine responses in identical twins. As that second study puts it: According to the authors, in identical twins the way T cells responded to vaccination appeared partly convergent and partly personalized. In identical twins, the study followed T cell clones that responded to the vaccine with precision.

The sequence was obtained from a woman under 30 in good health. The sequence links TRBV6-1 to TRBJ2-1, with TRBD2 matching 9 junction bases. The sample comprised CD4+ T cells sorted from blood. The CDR3 reads as follows: CASSVSLAGMYNEQFF. The sequence in DNA is TGTGCCAGCAGCGTTAGTCTAGCGGGAATGTACAATGAGCAGTTCTTC.